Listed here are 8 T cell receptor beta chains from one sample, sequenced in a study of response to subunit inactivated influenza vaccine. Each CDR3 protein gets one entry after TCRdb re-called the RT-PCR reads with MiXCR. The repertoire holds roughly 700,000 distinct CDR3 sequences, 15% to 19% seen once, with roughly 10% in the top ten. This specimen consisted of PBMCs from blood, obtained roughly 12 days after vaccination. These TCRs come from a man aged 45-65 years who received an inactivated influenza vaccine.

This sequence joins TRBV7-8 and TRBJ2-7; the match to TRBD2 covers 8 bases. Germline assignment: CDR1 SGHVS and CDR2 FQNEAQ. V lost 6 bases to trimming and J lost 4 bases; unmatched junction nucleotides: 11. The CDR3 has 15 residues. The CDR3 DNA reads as TGTGCCAGCAGTACGGGACTAGGTGGCAAATACGAGCAGTACTTC. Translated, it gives CASSTGLGGKYEQYF.

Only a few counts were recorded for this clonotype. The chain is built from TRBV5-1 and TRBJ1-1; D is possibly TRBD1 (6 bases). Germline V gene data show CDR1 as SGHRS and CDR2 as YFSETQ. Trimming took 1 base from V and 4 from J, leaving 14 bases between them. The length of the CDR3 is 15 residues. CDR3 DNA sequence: TGCGCCAGCAGCTTGATATCCAGGGGTTTCACTGAAGCTTTCTTT. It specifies CASSLISRGFTEAFF. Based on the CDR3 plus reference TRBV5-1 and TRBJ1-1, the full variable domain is KAGVTQTPRYLIKTRGQQVTLSCSPISGHRSVSWYQQTPGQGLQFLFEYFSETQRNKGNFPGRFSGRQFSNSRSEMNVSTLELGDSALYLCASSLISRGFTEAFFGQGTRLTVV.

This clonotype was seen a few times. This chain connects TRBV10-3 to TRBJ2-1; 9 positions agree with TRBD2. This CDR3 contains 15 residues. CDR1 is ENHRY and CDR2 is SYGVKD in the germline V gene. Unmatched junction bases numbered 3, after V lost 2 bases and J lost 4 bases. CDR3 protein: CAISEVSGGYNEQFF. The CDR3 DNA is TGTGCCATCAGTGAGGTTAGCGGGGGTTACAATGAGCAGTTCTTC.

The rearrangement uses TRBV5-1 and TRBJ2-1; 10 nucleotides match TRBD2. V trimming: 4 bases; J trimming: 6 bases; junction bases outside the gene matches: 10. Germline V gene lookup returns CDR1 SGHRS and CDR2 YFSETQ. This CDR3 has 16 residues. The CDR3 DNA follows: TGCGCCAGCAGCCTCCTCGCTAGCGGGAGATCCAATGAGCAGTTCTTC. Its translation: CASSLLASGRSNEQFF.

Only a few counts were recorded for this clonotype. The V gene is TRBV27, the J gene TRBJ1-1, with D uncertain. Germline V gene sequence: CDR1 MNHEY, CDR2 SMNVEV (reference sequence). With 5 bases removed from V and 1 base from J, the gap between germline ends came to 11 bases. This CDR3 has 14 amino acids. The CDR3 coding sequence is TGTGCCAGCAGTCCGGGCGGGAGGAACACTGAAGCTTTCTTT. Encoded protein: CASSPGGRNTEAFF.

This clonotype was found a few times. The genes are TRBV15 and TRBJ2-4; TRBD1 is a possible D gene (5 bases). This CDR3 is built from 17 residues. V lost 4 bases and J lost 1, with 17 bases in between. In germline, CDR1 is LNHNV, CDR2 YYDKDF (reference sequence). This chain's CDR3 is CATSTGQGGWAKNIQYF. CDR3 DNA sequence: TGTGCCACCAGCACCGGCCAGGGCGGATGGGCCAAAAACATTCAGTACTTC.

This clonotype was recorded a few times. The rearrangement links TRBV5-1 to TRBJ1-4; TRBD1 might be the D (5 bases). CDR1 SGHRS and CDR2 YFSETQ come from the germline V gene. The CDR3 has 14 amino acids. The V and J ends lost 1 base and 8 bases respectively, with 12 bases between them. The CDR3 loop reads CASSLRSRAEKLFF. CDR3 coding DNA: TGCGCCAGCAGCTTGCGGAGCAGGGCAGAAAAACTGTTTTTT.

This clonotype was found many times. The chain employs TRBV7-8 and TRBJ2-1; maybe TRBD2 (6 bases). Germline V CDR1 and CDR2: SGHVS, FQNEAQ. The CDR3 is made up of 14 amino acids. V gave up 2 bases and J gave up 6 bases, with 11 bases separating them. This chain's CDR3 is CASSLRGMGNEQFF. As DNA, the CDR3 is TGTGCCAGCAGCTTACGCGGGATGGGCAATGAGCAGTTCTTC.